The T cell receptor (beta chain) described here comes from a study of blood T cells in healthy people across ages. Study information: Template switching recovered approximately one barcoded beta molecule for every two T cells.

Primers used in a second PCR of about 7 to 12 cycles were a sample-barcoded 5' primer and a J-beta primer mix. TCRdb processed the 5' RACE reads anew with MiXCR; each CDR3 protein has one entry. The sample holds 850,000 to 1,100,000 distinct CDR3 sequences, around two fifths seen once. This clonotype showed up just a few times. The target antigen is unknown. The study, taken as a whole, reports: Bulk PBMC profiling left naive and antigen-experienced comparisons inconclusive. Naive CD4+ cell counts and diversity both ran higher in long-lived than in aged donors.

J gave up 1 base and V 4 bases, and 7 bases lay outside the gene matches. CDR3 size: 16 residues. The germline V gene encodes CDR1 SGHDT and CDR2 YYEEEE. The TCR originated in a young man in good health. Specimen: blood. The chain is built from TRBV5-6 and TRBJ2-2; 7 nucleotides agree with TRBD1. DNA of the CDR3: TGTGCCAGCAGCCTGAGGACAGGTCTGAACACCGGGGAGCTGTTTTTT. It specifies CASSLRTGLNTGELFF.